The T cell receptor beta chain described here comes from a study of blood T cells in healthy people across ages. Primed by a sample-barcoded 5' primer and a J-beta primer mix, a second PCR proceeded for about 6 to 11 cycles. All cDNA molecules were each tagged by a template-switch adaptor with 12 random nucleotides. One entry per CDR3 protein results from TCRdb running MiXCR on the 5' RACE reads. The sample carries some 1.8 million distinct CDR3 sequences, around 40% recorded once. For this clonotype: What it binds is unknown.

Study-wide findings and caveats: Bulk PBMC profiling left naive and antigen-experienced comparisons inconclusive. It was held that the diversity estimates obtained from one million T cells were underestimates.

The clonotype originates from a human donor in good health. Sequenced material: blood.

The CDR3 reads CASSFRGQGSMEPQHF. The CDR3 DNA sequence: TGTGCCAGCAGTTTCCGGGGACAGGGGAGTATGGAGCCCCAGCATTTT. V and J are TRBV12-3 or TRBV12-4 and TRBJ1-5; 10 bases fit TRBD1. Germline trimming cut 3 bases from V and 8 bases from J; bases unmatched to any gene: 10. The CDR3 spans 16 residues.